The 29 T cell receptor beta chains presented below share a single source sample, sequenced in a study of T cell responses to AZD1222 COVID-19 vaccine. The assay was immunoSEQ multiplex PCR, and TCRdb's table has in-frame clones only and misses some. This table has about 180,000 clones, approximately 91% appearing once. The sample consisted of peripheral blood, taken on day 0 of AZD1222 vaccination. The origin of the receptors is an adult in good health.

This chain links TRBV7-3 with TRBJ2-1; a possible D gene is TRBD2 (7 bases). The CDR3 spans 15 residues. CDR1 is SGHTA, CDR2 FQGTGA, per germline. The V gene lost 5 bases and the J gene lost 8 bases, with 19 bases spanning the gap. The CDR3 DNA reads as TGTGCCAGCAGCCCCCAAGGGGGGGGGTTCGATGAGCAGTTCTTC. Amino acid sequence: CASSPQGGGFDEQFF.

In this sample, this clone turned up a few times. The rearrangement uses TRBV9 and TRBJ1-4, with 10 bases that match TRBD1. Germline CDR1 reads SGDLS; CDR2 reads YYNGEE. CDR3 size: 16 residues. Trimming cost V 0 bases and J 8 bases; bases outside gene matches: 7. The CDR3 region has the DNA TGTGCCAGCAGCGTAGACCTGGGACAGGGGCGAGAAAAACTGTTTTTT. The encoded protein is CASSVDLGQGREKLFF. Using reference TRBV9 and TRBJ1-4 for the parts outside the CDR3, the full variable domain is DSGVTQTPKHLITATGQRVTLRCSPRSGDLSVYWYQQSLDQGLQFLIQYYNGEERAKGNILERFSAQQFPDLHSELNLSSLELGDSALYFCASSVDLGQGREKLFFGSGTQLSVL.

The rearrangement joins TRBV28 to TRBJ1-2; no clear D gene. Looked up from germline, CDR1 is MDHEN and CDR2 is SYDVKM. Trimming removed 3 bases from V and 0 bases from J, with 5 bases in between. The CDR3 has 13 amino acids. The CDR3 protein is CASSFLANYGYTF. CDR3 sequence (DNA): TGTGCCAGCAGTTTCTTGGCTAACTATGGCTACACCTTC.

The chain joins TRBV15 to TRBJ1-2; D remains unclear. The CDR3 extends over 13 amino acids. Deletions cut 3 bases from V and 4 bases from J, with 9 bases between. The germline CDR1 and CDR2 sequences are LNHNV and YYDKDF (reference sequence). CDR3 region: CATSSLTSYGYTF. The CDR3 region has the DNA TGTGCCACCAGCAGCCTTACGAGCTATGGCTACACCTTC.

This clone appeared once. The chain is built from TRBV6-6 and TRBJ1-1; 7 bases align to TRBD1. The CDR3 spans 16 residues. V lost 6 bases to trimming and J lost 0 bases; unmatched junction nucleotides: 10. CDR1 and CDR2 from the germline V gene are MNHNY and SVGAGI (reference sequence). This CDR3 is CASSWDRTPMNTEAFF. CDR3 DNA: TGTGCCAGCAGCTGGGACAGAACGCCCATGAACACTGAAGCTTTCTTT.

The rearrangement joins TRBV9 to TRBJ2-3, with 7 bases identical to TRBD1. The length of the CDR3 is 16 residues. In germline, CDR1 is SGDLS, CDR2 YYNGEE. Trimming took 0 bases from V and 2 from J; bases not matched to a gene: 6. CDR3 nucleotide sequence: TGTGCCAGCAGCGTAGCTGAGGGGGCCTACACAGATACGCAGTATTTT. Its translation is CASSVAEGAYTDTQYF.

The chain recombines TRBV7-6 with TRBJ2-3; 7 bases agree with TRBD2. This CDR3 region has 13 residues. J was trimmed by 4 bases and V by 5 bases; bases with no gene match: 3. Germline CDR1 SGHVS, CDR2 FNYEAQ. DNA for the CDR3: TGTGCCAGCAGCGACACTAGCGCAGATACGCAGTATTTT. Its protein is CASSDTSADTQYF.

This rearrangement joins TRBV9 to TRBJ1-6; weak D call: TRBD1 (6 bases). Trimming left V 2 bases short and J 10 bases short, with 13 bases between. The CDR3 totals 14 residues. CDR1 is SGDLS and CDR2 is YYNGEE in the germline V gene. CDR3 DNA sequence: TGTGCCAGCAGCGTTGACAGGTCGGCATCACCCCTCCACTTT. Translation: CASSVDRSASPLHF.

This chain links TRBV9 with TRBJ2-2; 12 nucleotides align to TRBD2. There are 16 residues in the CDR3. After removal of 0 bases from V and 6 bases from J, the junction contained 3 bases not matched to a gene. CDR1 is SGDLS, CDR2 YYNGEE, per germline. CDR3: CASSVVPSGRAGELFF. The CDR3 coding sequence is TGTGCCAGCAGCGTAGTACCTAGCGGGAGGGCCGGGGAGCTGTTTTTT.

The chain combines TRBV6-5 with TRBJ1-3; D unresolved. Germline V gene data show CDR1 as MNHEY and CDR2 as SVGAGI. CDR3 size: 12 residues. V was trimmed by 7 bases and J by 9 bases, leaving 13 bases between them. CDR3 nucleotide sequence: TGTGCCAGCATCAGCTCTCTGGGCACCATATATTTT. As protein: CASISSLGTIYF.

This clone was seen once. This rearrangement joins TRBV6-2 or TRBV6-3 to TRBJ2-1, with 9 bases aligning to TRBD1. In germline, CDR1 is MNHEY, CDR2 SVGEGT. The CDR3 runs to 17 residues. V shed 6 bases and J 4 bases; nucleotides not matched to a gene: 13. The CDR3 protein is CASSTITGTGPYNEQFF. DNA of the CDR3: TGTGCCAGCAGCACAATTACCGGGACAGGGCCATACAATGAGCAGTTCTTC.

The chain couples TRBV11-2 to TRBJ2-5, with D perhaps matching TRBD1 (6 bases). The CDR3 contains 14 residues. Germline V gene sequence: CDR1 SGHAT, CDR2 FQNNGV. Trimming removed 4 bases from V and 2 bases from J, with 11 bases in between. CDR3 region: CASSWGTMQETQYF. In DNA form, the CDR3 reads TGTGCCAGCAGCTGGGGGACAATGCAAGAGACCCAGTACTTC.

This chain connects TRBV5-8 to TRBJ1-5; D is perhaps TRBD1 (6 bases). Germline V gene lookup returns CDR1 SGHTS and CDR2 YDEGEE. Deletions cut 0 bases from V and 0 bases from J, with 16 bases between. The CDR3 sequence is 18 residues long. DNA for the CDR3: TGTGCCAGCAGCTTGGTTCGGAGGGGGGACGATAGCAATCAGCCCCAGCATTTT. This encodes CASSLVRRGDDSNQPQHF.

The chain recombines TRBV5-4 with TRBJ2-2; perhaps TRBD1 as D (5 bases). The CDR3 runs to 14 residues. Trimming cost V 1 base and J 5 bases, with 9 bases left between them. Looked up from germline, CDR1 is SGHNT and CDR2 is YYREEE (reference sequence). The CDR3 coding sequence is TGTGCCAGCAGCTTGAAGGGGCCTACCGGGGAGCTGTTTTTT. Its protein product is CASSLKGPTGELFF.

The chain uses TRBV19 and TRBJ2-2; tentatively, D is TRBD1 or TRBD2 (5 bases each). The V and J ends lost 4 bases and 5 bases respectively, with 11 bases between them. CDR3 length: 14 amino acids. Germline CDR1 reads LNHDA; CDR2 reads SQIVND (reference sequence). The CDR3 loop reads CASSRGVGTGELFF. The CDR3 coding sequence is TGTGCCAGTAGTAGAGGGGTGGGAACCGGGGAGCTGTTTTTT.

V gene TRBV3-1 (or the pseudogene TRBV3-2) combines with J gene TRBJ1-3; 8 bases are shared with TRBD1. The V gene end was trimmed by 2 bases and the J gene end by 1 base; junction bases not matched to a gene: 1. CDR1 is LGHDT and CDR2 is YNNKEL in the germline V gene (reference sequence). The CDR3 has 15 amino acids. CDR3 region: CASSQRTGSGNTIYF. In nucleotides, the CDR3 is TGTGCCAGCAGCCAAAGGACAGGGTCTGGAAACACCATATATTTT.

This chain connects TRBV5-8 to TRBJ2-7, with D maybe TRBD1 (5 bases). The CDR3 is 12 amino acids. V was cut by 5 bases and J by 2 bases, with 8 bases left in between. Germline values: CDR1 SGHTS, CDR2 YDEGEE. CDR3 bases: TGTGCCAGCAGTACAGGAGCCTACGAGCAGTACGTC. The encoded protein is CASSTGAYEQYV.

The chain couples TRBV14 to TRBJ2-2; 8 bases are a match to TRBD1. After removal of 1 base from V and 4 bases from J, the junction contained 2 bases not matched to a gene. The CDR3 has 15 residues. Germline CDR1 reads SGHDN; CDR2 reads FVKESK. In nucleotides, the CDR3 is TGTGCCAGCAGCCAAGGACAGGGGAGCACCGGGGAGCTGTTTTTT. Translated: CASSQGQGSTGELFF.

The chain uses TRBV30 and TRBJ2-1; D gene uncertain. The CDR3 runs 12 residues. The germline V and J ends were trimmed by 7 bases and 0 bases, with 7 bases remaining between them. The germline gives CDR1 GTSNPN, CDR2 SVGIG (reference sequence). CDR3 nucleotides: TGTGCCTCCTCGGCCTCCTACAATGAGCAGTTCTTC. Translation: CASSASYNEQFF.

J is TRBJ1-2 and V is TRBV18; perhaps TRBD1 as D (6 bases). Deletions cut 1 base from V and 7 bases from J, with 16 bases between. Germline CDR1 and CDR2: KGHSH and LQKENI. CDR3 length equals 15 residues. The CDR3 coding sequence is TGTGCCAGCTCACCACAGTTACAGGGAGAAAGTGGCTACACCTTC. Its protein is CASSPQLQGESGYTF.

The V call is TRBV6-5, the J call TRBJ1-4; D is unresolved. Germline V lookup: CDR1 MNHEY, CDR2 SVGAGI. V gave up 1 base and J gave up 3 bases, with 9 bases separating them. The CDR3 loop spans 15 amino acids. The CDR3 nucleotides read TGTGCCAGCAGTTACTTCGAGCCTCCTAATGAAAAACTGTTTTTT. This sequence encodes CASSYFEPPNEKLFF.

V gene TRBV4-3 combines with J gene TRBJ1-6; D perhaps matches TRBD1 (6 bases). The CDR3 runs to 18 residues. V gave up 3 bases and J gave up 5 bases, with 20 bases separating them. CDR1 LGHNA and CDR2 YSLEER come from the germline V gene. CDR3 amino acids: CASSQGPGGRQNNSPLHF. The CDR3 DNA sequence: TGCGCCAGCAGCCAGGGCCCGGGGGGGCGGCAAAATAATTCACCCCTCCACTTT.

The chain links TRBV28 to TRBJ2-7; 10 bases agree with TRBD2. V lost 5 bases, J lost 5 bases, and 15 bases stayed unmatched. In germline, CDR1 is MDHEN, CDR2 SYDVKM. The CDR3 totals 17 residues. CDR3: CASSPPPSSGSGNEQYF. The CDR3, as DNA: TGTGCCAGCAGTCCCCCCCCCTCTAGCGGGAGTGGGAACGAGCAGTACTTC.

The chain uses TRBV28 and TRBJ1-4; TRBD1 matches 8 bases. This CDR3 is 15 amino acids long. Germline V gene lookup returns CDR1 MDHEN and CDR2 SYDVKM. The junction had 8 bases not matched to a gene; V was cut back by 6 bases and J by 5 bases. The CDR3 DNA follows: TGTGCCAGCAGACCCACAGGGGGGGTCAATGAAAAACTGTTTTTT. Encoded protein: CASRPTGGVNEKLFF.

The chain links TRBV24-1 to TRBJ1-2, with D maybe TRBD1 (6 bases). The CDR3 extends over 18 amino acids. V dropped 1 base and J dropped 2 bases, with 19 bases sitting between them. From germline, CDR1 is KGHDR and CDR2 SFDVKD. DNA for the CDR3: TGTGCCACCAGTGATTTCGGGCAGGGGCGAAATCCAAACTATGGCTACACCTTC. The encoded protein is CATSDFGQGRNPNYGYTF.

This sequence joins TRBV6-5 and TRBJ2-3; 9 bases are shared with TRBD1. The CDR3 extends over 15 amino acids. CDR1 and CDR2 (germline): MNHEY, SVGAGI. V was pared by 10 bases and J by 9 bases, with 17 bases of the junction left unmatched. The chain's CDR3 is CATSLGTGQSGTQYF. In nucleotides, the CDR3 is TGTGCCACCAGCCTGGGGACAGGGCAGTCAGGGACGCAGTATTTT.

This clone was counted once. The chain couples TRBV2 to TRBJ1-2, with 9 bases lining up with TRBD1. V shed 8 bases, J shed 4 bases, and the junction held 8 bases outside the gene matches. In germline, CDR1 is SNHLY, CDR2 FYNNEI. There are 14 residues in the CDR3. CDR3 DNA sequence: TGTGCCAGCTGTCGACAGGGGGAAGGCTATGGCTACACCTTC. Protein: CASCRQGEGYGYTF.

The rearrangement uses TRBV7-9 and TRBJ2-2, with D maybe TRBD1 (6 bases). The V end lost 6 bases, the J end lost 1 base, and 15 bases lay between the germline ends. Germline CDR1 and CDR2: SEHNR and FQNEAQ (reference sequence). This CDR3 region has 16 residues. The CDR3 DNA reads TGTGCCAGCAGACAAAACAGGGAGAAGAACACCGGGGAGCTGTTTTTT. Translation: CASRQNREKNTGELFF.

V is TRBV11-2 and J is TRBJ1-3; D is ambiguous. The CDR3 loop spans 15 amino acids. V lost 3 bases and J lost 0, with 9 bases in between. CDR1 is SGHAT and CDR2 is FQNNGV in the germline V gene. The CDR3 spells CASSFARISGNTIYF. CDR3 DNA: TGTGCCAGCAGCTTCGCGCGAATCTCTGGAAACACCATATATTTT.